This is a list of T cell receptor beta chains from one sample in a study of Ad26.COV2.S vaccination and SARS-CoV-2 variants. Method: immunoSEQ multiplex PCR; TCRdb's copy keeps in-frame clones and lacks some. The sample consists of about 370,000 clones, 89% of them appearing once. This specimen consisted of peripheral blood, obtained in a trial of Ad26.COV2.S vaccine versus placebo. The receptors originated from a person between 18 and 65 years old who received the Ad26.COV2.S COVID-19 vaccine or a placebo. Both conserved end residues are part of each CDR3. D genes are given only for firm matches. Not all rows give a size; the values are once, few, many and, for expanded clones, a class.

v_call	cdr3_length	d_call	j_call	clone_size	cdr3_nt	cdr3_aa
TRBV14	14	NA	TRBJ2-1	NA	TGTGCCAGCAGCCAAGTATTAGGTTCTCCCCAGCAGTTCTTC	CASSQVLGSPQQFF
TRBV12-5	14	NA	TRBJ2-5	NA	TGTGCTAGTGGCTCCGGTTCAGGTGGGGAGACCCAGTACTTC	CASGSGSGGETQYF
TRBV5-6	15	NA	TRBJ1-2	NA	TGTGCCAGCAGCTTGTCCTCCGGCTTCGGTAATGGCTACACCTTC	CASSLSSGFGNGYTF
TRBV7-9	17	NA	TRBJ2-1	once	TGTGCCAGCAGCTTAAAGTGGGCGGGAAGCTCCTACAATGAGCAGTTCTTC	CASSLKWAGSSYNEQFF
TRBV29-1	10	TRBD2	TRBJ2-7	NA	TGCAGCGCCGGGGGGGTAGAGCAGTACTTC	CSAGGVEQYF
TRBV6-5	14	NA	TRBJ2-1	once	TGTGCCAGCAGTCGTACCCATGGGGTGAATGAGCAGTTCTTC	CASSRTHGVNEQFF
TRBV11-1	11	NA	TRBJ2-3	few	TGTGCCAGCAGCCATGGAGGTACGCAGTATTTT	CASSHGGTQYF
TRBV7-8	17	TRBD1	TRBJ2-1	NA	TGTGCCAGCAGTTACCTCCTTGGGGCAGGGGGCCGGAATGAGCAGTTCTTC	CASSYLLGAGGRNEQFF
TRBV2	15	NA	TRBJ1-4	NA	TGTGCCAGCAGTGACCAGGGACTAGCTAGAGAAAAACTGTTTTTT	CASSDQGLAREKLFF
TRBV11-1	14	NA	TRBJ2-2	NA	TGTGCCAGCAGCTTAGGTAGTAGCAGCGGGGAGCTGTTTTTT	CASSLGSSSGELFF
TRBV15	16	TRBD2	TRBJ2-4	NA	TGTGCCACCAGCAGAGATCTAGCGGGAGGGGGAGGCATTCAGTACTTC	CATSRDLAGGGGIQYF
TRBV28	13	NA	TRBJ2-7	NA	TGTGCCAGCAGTTTACGGGCACCCTACGAGCAGTACTTC	CASSLRAPYEQYF
TRBV20-1	10	NA	TRBJ1-6	few	TGCAGTGCTACTCGGTCACCCCTCCACTTT	CSATRSPLHF
TRBV12-3/TRBV12-4	13	TRBD1	TRBJ1-2	NA	TGTGCCAGCAGTTTAATCGGGACAGGAGGCTACACCTTC	CASSLIGTGGYTF
TRBV7-9	15	TRBD1	TRBJ2-7	NA	TGTGCCAGCTCCTGGTCCGGGACAGAAGCCTACGAGCAGTACTTC	CASSWSGTEAYEQYF
TRBV29-1	15	TRBD2	TRBJ2-3	NA	TGCAGCGTTGAGATGGGAGGGCCGGGAACAGATACGCAGTATTTT	CSVEMGGPGTDTQYF
TRBV10-3	17	NA	TRBJ2-2	NA	TGTGCCATCAAGTCCGGGACCACGGGGATGGGCACCGGGGAGCTGTTTTTT	CAIKSGTTGMGTGELFF
TRBV29-1	14	NA	TRBJ2-3	NA	TGCAGCGTTGAAGGGGGAGCTAGCACAGATACGCAGTATTTT	CSVEGGASTDTQYF
TRBV28	19	NA	TRBJ2-7	NA	TGTGCCAGCAGTTACGGGAAGAAGGGGGACAGGGAGAGCGGGAGCAAGCAGTACTTC	CASSYGKKGDRESGSKQYF
TRBV19	14	TRBD1	TRBJ2-7	NA	TGTGCCAGTAGTATATGGGGAACAGGGGGCGAGCAGTACTTC	CASSIWGTGGEQYF
TRBV6-6	13	NA	TRBJ1-1	NA	TGTGCCAGCACCAACCCCTACAACACTGAAGCTTTCTTT	CASTNPYNTEAFF
TRBV4-2	14	NA	TRBJ2-3	NA	TGTGCCAGCACCCGGGACATTTACACAGATACGCAGTATTTT	CASTRDIYTDTQYF
TRBV9	15	NA	TRBJ2-7	NA	TGTGCCAGCAGCATCGCCTCGGACGGAGCCTACGAGCAGTACTTC	CASSIASDGAYEQYF
TRBV10-2	15	TRBD2	TRBJ2-2	once	TGCGCCAGCAGTGAGACTAGCGCCTACACCGGGGAGCTGTTTTTT	CASSETSAYTGELFF
TRBV4-1	17	TRBD1	TRBJ1-4	NA	TGCGCCAGCAGCCAAGACGCGACAGGGGCGGGGAATGAAAAACTGTTTTTT	CASSQDATGAGNEKLFF
TRBV7-6	16	NA	TRBJ2-7	NA	TGTGCCAGCAGCTATGGACAGCTAAGCTCACCCTACGAGCAGTACTTC	CASSYGQLSSPYEQYF
TRBV5-1	16	TRBD2	TRBJ2-7	NA	TGCGCCAGCAGCAGGGACGGGACTAGCGGTTTCTACGAGCAGTACTTC	CASSRDGTSGFYEQYF
TRBV6-2/TRBV6-3	16	NA	TRBJ1-1	NA	TGTGCCAGCAGCCGTGACAGAGGGCACTTAAACACTGAAGCTTTCTTT	CASSRDRGHLNTEAFF
TRBV11-2	13	NA	TRBJ1-5	NA	TGTGCCAGCAGTTACGACAGTTATCAGCCCCAGCATTTT	CASSYDSYQPQHF
TRBV5-4	13	TRBD2	TRBJ2-1	many	TGTGCCGCGGGGCTAGCGGGAGGGTATGAGCAGTTCTTC	CAAGLAGGYEQFF
TRBV15	13	TRBD1	TRBJ2-2	once	TGTGCCACAGGGACAGGGGACACCGGGGAGCTGTTTTTT	CATGTGDTGELFF
TRBV9	16	NA	TRBJ1-2	NA	TGTGCCAGCAACCAAGGGGTACAGGCCACTAACTATGGCTACACCTTC	CASNQGVQATNYGYTF
TRBV5-1	14	TRBD1	TRBJ1-1	NA	TGCGCCAGCAGCGAAGGGGGCGCTTGGACTGAAGCTTTCTTT	CASSEGGAWTEAFF
TRBV7-9	19	TRBD1	TRBJ2-1	NA	TGTGCCAGCAGCTTAGCCCTCGGAAAGACAGGGGACTCCTACAATGAGCAGTTCTTC	CASSLALGKTGDSYNEQFF
TRBV4-1	15	NA	TRBJ2-3	NA	TGCGCCAGCAGCCAATACCAGGGGGGGTCAGATACGCAGTATTTT	CASSQYQGGSDTQYF
TRBV10-3	12	NA	TRBJ1-1	NA	TGTGCCATCAGTGAGGAGGAGCTAGGAGCTTTCTTT	CAISEEELGAFF
TRBV2	14	TRBD1	TRBJ1-6	NA	TGTGCCAGCAGTGGGGACAGCTTGAATTCACCCCTCCACTTT	CASSGDSLNSPLHF
TRBV2	15	NA	TRBJ2-3	NA	TGTGCCAGCAGTGTGGGCGGAGGGCCGCGAGATACGCAGTATTTT	CASSVGGGPRDTQYF
TRBV25-1	13	NA	TRBJ2-2	NA	TGTGCCAGCAGTGACCGTCTAACGGGGGAGCTGTTTTTT	CASSDRLTGELFF
TRBV2	13	NA	TRBJ2-7	NA	TGTGCCAGCTCACGACGGGGTCCCTACGAGCAGTACTTC	CASSRRGPYEQYF
TRBV5-4	15	NA	TRBJ1-2	NA	TGTGCCAGCAGCCTATTTTTACAGGGTGAAGGTGGCTACACCTTC	CASSLFLQGEGGYTF
TRBV30	13	TRBD1	TRBJ1-1	NA	TGTGCCTGGAGTGTACAGGGGGTGGAAGAGGCTTTCTTT	CAWSVQGVEEAFF
TRBV7-2	15	TRBD2	TRBJ2-1	NA	TGTGCCAGCAGCGTACTAGCGTATTCCTACAATGAGCAGTTCTTC	CASSVLAYSYNEQFF
TRBV11-2	14	NA	TRBJ1-1	NA	TGTGCCAGCAGCTTAAACACCATGAACACTGAAGCTTTCTTT	CASSLNTMNTEAFF
TRBV11-3	14	TRBD2	TRBJ2-7	NA	TGTGCCAGCAGCCCCCGGAGCGGGAGCTACGAGCAGTACTTC	CASSPRSGSYEQYF
TRBV5-4	14	NA	TRBJ2-7	NA	TGTGCCAGCAGCTCCCCGGGACTTCGAACTGAGCAGTACTTC	CASSSPGLRTEQYF
TRBV6-5	13	NA	TRBJ1-2	NA	TGTGCCAGCAGCGCCGGTCACGGAGCGACTAGGACCTTC	CASSAGHGATRTF
TRBV27	14	TRBD2	TRBJ2-1	NA	TGTGCCAGCAATCCTACTAGCGGGGTCAATGAGCAGTTCTTC	CASNPTSGVNEQFF
TRBV19	18	TRBD2	TRBJ2-2	NA	TGTGCCAGTAGTATTAGGGGACTAGCGGGAGTCTGGAACGGGGAGCTGTTTTTT	CASSIRGLAGVWNGELFF
TRBV5-1	15	NA	TRBJ2-3	NA	TGCGCCAGCAGCTTCGACAGCCCGAGCACAGATACGCAGTATTTT	CASSFDSPSTDTQYF
TRBV9	16	NA	TRBJ2-2	NA	TGTGCCAGCAGCGTATCGAGCCCGGACATAACCGGGGAGCTGTTTTTT	CASSVSSPDITGELFF